Listed below are T cell receptor beta chains from one sample, sequenced in a study of a mutant IDH1 vaccine in newly diagnosed glioma. The assay was immunoSEQ multiplex PCR, and TCRdb's table has in-frame clones only and misses some. The repertoire holds approximately 100,000 clones, with 89% as singletons. The antigens these receptors bind are not known. The input for sequencing was PBMCs, taken from a glioma patient whose treatment included an IDH1 peptide vaccine. These receptors came from a woman aged 45-65 years with glioma. The CDR3 runs from the conserved cysteine through the conserved F or W.

TRBV5-4	TRBJ2-1	15	CASSLVGGFYNEQFF
TRBV19	TRBJ2-7	16	CASSSGTSGGTYEQYF
TRBV6-1	TRBJ2-5	15	CASSDAGAGRETQYF
TRBV5-1	TRBJ2-3	14	CASSLAAVTDTQYF
TRBV28	TRBJ2-1	16	CASIPQSVSSYNEQFF
TRBV2	TRBJ2-5	12	CASSGMGETQYF
TRBV11-2	TRBJ2-7	17	CASSLDLQRGYSYEQYF
TRBV27	TRBJ2-2	12	CASSIKAGELFF
TRBV4-1	TRBJ1-5	14	CASSQVWGNQPQHF
TRBV30	TRBJ1-2	15	CAWSIAGGNNYGYTF
TRBV5-1	TRBJ2-1	15	CASSRQGGSYNEQFF
TRBV19	TRBJ1-1	17	CAGSIPPLGGGNTEAFF
TRBV6-1	TRBJ2-7	15	CASSEEKTSGYEQYF
TRBV5-1	TRBJ2-7	15	CASSLSNIAFYEQYF
TRBV28	TRBJ2-7	15	CASSFRAGGTYEQYF